Following are 14 T cell receptor beta chains from one sample sequenced in a study of blood T cell repertoires in COVID-19. Profiling relied on immunoSEQ multiplex PCR, and the TCRdb table lists in-frame clones only, not all of them. The sample shows about 280,000 clones, 85% of them seen only once. Sequencing was carried out using PBMCs or T cells enriched from blood (not recorded which). Receptors originate from a woman aged 45-60 years who had recovered from COVID-19.

This sequence joins TRBV19 and TRBJ2-2; TRBD1 agrees at 10 bases. V dropped 5 bases and J dropped 5; count of bases not matched to a gene: 8. CDR1 LNHDA and CDR2 SQIVND come from the germline V gene (reference sequence). The CDR3 extends over 16 amino acids. The CDR3 nucleotides are TGTGCCAGTAGTTGGCGGACAGGGGGGTTAACCGGGGAGCTGTTTTTT. Translated: CASSWRTGGLTGELFF.

The chain employs TRBV12-5 and TRBJ1-5; TRBD1 matches 9 bases. The trim removed 1 base at V and 8 bases at J, leaving 0 bases unmatched. The CDR3 is 13 residues long. Germline CDR1 LGHNT, CDR2 FRNRAP. CDR3 DNA: TGTGCTAGTGGTTTGGGACAGGGGGAGCCCCAGCATTTT. It translates to CASGLGQGEPQHF.

The rearrangement joins TRBV19 to TRBJ1-2; D perhaps matches TRBD1 (6 bases). This CDR3 spans 14 amino acids. The V and J ends lost 5 bases and 4 bases respectively, with 14 bases between them. CDR1 and CDR2 from the germline V gene are LNHDA and SQIVND (reference sequence). CDR3 loop: CASSFQGTLYGYTF. The CDR3 DNA reads as TGTGCCAGTAGTTTCCAGGGGACCCTCTATGGCTACACCTTC.

The V and J genes are TRBV7-8 and TRBJ1-5; unclear D gene. From germline, CDR1 is SGHVS and CDR2 FQNEAQ. This CDR3 contains 15 residues. V gave up 4 bases and J gave up 8 bases, with 18 bases separating them. In DNA, the CDR3 is TGTGCCAGCAGCTCCGACGAGGGTTGGTTGAAGCCCCAGCATTTT. Translating gives CASSSDEGWLKPQHF.

With regard to this clone: The sample has other DNA sequences that encode this CDR3 too. V usage is TRBV15 and J usage is TRBJ1-5; tentatively, D is TRBD1 (6 bases). V lost 3 bases, J lost 3 bases, and 9 bases lay in between. CDR1 is LNHNV and CDR2 is YYDKDF in the germline V gene (reference sequence). This CDR3 is built from 14 residues. The CDR3 spells CATSRDRYNQPQHF. In DNA, the CDR3 is TGTGCCACCAGCAGGGACAGATACAATCAGCCCCAGCATTTT.

This clone was counted a single time. V and J are TRBV15 and TRBJ2-7; no reliable D call. This CDR3 contains 14 residues. From germline, CDR1 is LNHNV and CDR2 YYDKDF (reference sequence). Trimming took 8 bases from V and 0 from J, leaving 14 bases between them. The DNA of the CDR3 is TGTGCCACCTCCGGTCGGTTGTCCTCCTACGAGCAGTACTTC. It codes for CATSGRLSSYEQYF.

The sample holds one count of this clone. This rearrangement joins TRBV5-6 to TRBJ1-2; TRBD1 matches 7 bases. V shed 4 bases, J shed 4 bases, and the junction held 13 bases outside the gene matches. The CDR3 is 16 amino acids. Germline CDR1 is SGHDT and CDR2 is YYEEEE. CDR3 in amino acids: CASSPDRTRAIYGYTF. The CDR3 bases are TGTGCCAGCAGCCCGGACAGGACGCGGGCAATCTATGGCTACACCTTC.

The rearrangement joins TRBV29-1 to TRBJ2-2, with TRBD2 matching 10 bases. This CDR3 has 14 residues. CDR1 and CDR2 (germline): SQVTM, ANQGSEA. CDR3 sequence reads: CRPRLAGNTGELFF. The CDR3 DNA follows: TGCAGACCTCGACTAGCGGGGAACACCGGGGAGCTGTTTTTT.

The rearrangement uses TRBV27 and TRBJ2-7, with 9 bases matching TRBD1. This CDR3 is 13 amino acids long. The germline gives CDR1 MNHEY, CDR2 SMNVEV (reference sequence). With V trimmed by 5 bases and J by 6 bases, 5 bases remained unmatched. Here the CDR3 reads CASSAQTGGEQYF. The CDR3 DNA reads as TGTGCCAGCAGTGCCCAGACAGGGGGCGAGCAGTACTTC.

This rearrangement joins TRBV27 to TRBJ2-7, with D maybe TRBD2 (5 bases). Trimming shortened V by 5 bases and J by 1 base, and 12 bases separated the two germline ends. The CDR3 totals 14 residues. Germline assignment: CDR1 MNHEY and CDR2 SMNVEV (reference sequence). The CDR3 DNA reads TGTGCCAGCAGTCCCCTCGGAGGATCCTACGAGCAGTACTTC. Residues: CASSPLGGSYEQYF.

CDR3 in DNA: TGTGCCAGCAGCTTATTGAGCGGGGGGATCACAGATACGCAGTATTTT. This gives the protein CASSLLSGGITDTQYF. The J gene is TRBJ2-3, the V gene TRBV7-9; TRBD2 agrees at 9 bases. Trimming at V came to 2 bases and at J to 2 bases, leaving 5 bases not matched to a gene. The CDR3 covers 16 residues. Per the germline V gene, CDR1 is SEHNR and CDR2 is FQNEAQ (reference sequence). Drawing the rest from reference TRBV7-9 and TRBJ2-3, the complete variable domain is DTGVSQNPRHKITKRGQNVTFRCDPISEHNRLYWYRQTLGQGPEFLTYFQNEAQLEKSRLLSDRFSAERPKGSFSTLEIQRTEQGDSAMYLCASSLLSGGITDTQYFGPGTRLTVL.

This chain connects TRBV30 to TRBJ1-1; 9 nucleotides line up with TRBD1. From germline, CDR1 is GTSNPN and CDR2 SVGIG (reference sequence). V lost 1 base to trimming and J lost 0 bases; unmatched junction nucleotides: 12. The CDR3 runs 18 residues. As DNA, the CDR3 is TGTGCCTGGAGTGGGCGGACAGGGGCCCTATCTTTGAACACTGAAGCTTTCTTT. Amino acid sequence: CAWSGRTGALSLNTEAFF.

In the case of this clone: A read error may account for a junction end that differs from germline. The gene calls are TRBV29-1 and TRBJ1-4, with 8 bases identical to TRBD1. The germline V gene has CDR1 SQVTM and CDR2 ANQGSEA. The CDR3 consists of 13 residues. The CDR3 protein is CSAEGTGVEKLFF. CDR3 DNA: TGCAGCGCTGAAGGGACAGGAGTCGAAAAACTGTTTTTT.

The chain carries TRBV27 and TRBJ2-7, with no clear D. Germline loops: CDR1 MNHEY, CDR2 SMNVEV (reference sequence). The CDR3 sequence is 13 residues long. The V end lost 5 bases, the J end lost 1 base, and 9 bases lay between the germline ends. This CDR3 is CASSRAGSYEQYF. DNA of the CDR3: TGTGCCAGCAGTCGTGCAGGTTCCTACGAGCAGTACTTC.